The 25 T cell receptor beta chains below were found in one sample sequenced in a study of T cell responses to AZD1222 COVID-19 vaccine. Produced via immunoSEQ multiplex PCR; TCRdb's table is partial and in-frame only. The sample lists about 94,000 clones; around 85% were seen once. Sequencing was performed on peripheral blood, taken 28 days after the second AZD1222 dose. The receptors stem from an adult who received the AZD1222 COVID-19 vaccine.

The gene calls are TRBV24-1 and TRBJ2-1, with 7 bases that match TRBD2. Trimming took 2 bases from V and 2 from J; bases not matched to a gene: 5. Germline CDR1 is KGHDR and CDR2 is SFDVKD. The CDR3 extends over 16 amino acids. The CDR3 DNA is TGTGCCACCAGTGATTCCCAGCGGGACCCCTACAATGAGCAGTTCTTC. Translating gives CATSDSQRDPYNEQFF.

The chain couples TRBV10-3 to TRBJ2-5; the D gene could be TRBD1 or TRBD2 (5 bases each). In germline, CDR1 is ENHRY, CDR2 SYGVKD. Between the trimmed V and J ends, which lost 3 bases and 4 bases, there was a span of 15 bases. CDR3 length: 15 amino acids. DNA of the CDR3: TGTGCCATCAGTGAAACCACGGGGCAAGTAGAGACCCAGTACTTC. This codes for CAISETTGQVETQYF.

Details on this clone: The germline gene is not matched at one end of the junction; a read error may be the cause. The genes are TRBV24-1 and TRBJ2-3; no firm D call. This CDR3 contains 12 residues. Germline V lookup: CDR1 KGHDR, CDR2 SFDVKD. The CDR3 region is CATSEAPGPQYF. The CDR3 coding sequence is TGTGCCACGAGTGAGGCACCGGGTCCACAGTATTTT.

This clone was recorded a few times. The chain is built from TRBV28 and TRBJ1-5, with 10 bases identical to TRBD1. Germline V gene sequence: CDR1 MDHEN, CDR2 SYDVKM. This CDR3 is 18 amino acids long. J was trimmed by 2 bases and V by 1 base; bases with no gene match: 8. CDR3 sequence: CASSLYDRGLRGNQPQHF. For the CDR3, the DNA is TGTGCCAGCAGTTTATATGACAGGGGGCTAAGGGGCAATCAGCCCCAGCATTTT.

This clone was seen once. The rearrangement uses TRBV21-1 and TRBJ1-6; TRBD1, as called in the table, went unchecked against the DNA. TRBV21-1 is annotated as a pseudogene. The length of the CDR3 is 16 residues. In DNA form, the CDR3 reads TGTGCCAGCAGCAAGCTCGGGACAGGTATAAATTCACCCCTCCACTTT. Translating gives CASSKLGTGINSPLHF.

The chain is built from TRBV5-8 and TRBJ1-6; D remains unclear. The V end lost 1 base, the J end lost 10 bases, and 3 bases lay between the germline ends. The CDR3 length is 11 residues. Germline V gives CDR1 SGHTS, CDR2 YDEGEE. The CDR3 protein is CASSLLSPLHF. The CDR3 DNA follows: TGTGCCAGCAGCTTGCTGTCACCCCTCCACTTT.

The V gene is TRBV7-3, the J gene TRBJ2-7, with TRBD2 matching 11 bases. This CDR3 region has 16 residues. V shed 5 bases, J shed 3 bases, and the junction held 9 bases outside the gene matches. CDR1 is SGHTA and CDR2 is FQGTGA in the germline V gene. This CDR3 reads CASSPIGTSGRYEQYF. The CDR3 bases are TGTGCCAGCAGCCCCATAGGGACTAGCGGACGCTACGAGCAGTACTTC.

This CDR3 reads CASSSLYNEQFF. The CDR3 DNA reads as TGTGCCAGCAGTTCATTGTACAATGAGCAGTTCTTC. V usage is TRBV28 and J usage is TRBJ2-1, with unresolved D. The CDR3 sequence is 12 residues long. Germline V lookup: CDR1 MDHEN, CDR2 SYDVKM. Trimming cost V 4 bases and J 4 bases, with 5 bases left between them.

V and J are TRBV27 and TRBJ2-6, with D uncertain. The CDR3 contains 16 residues. Germline-derived CDR1 and CDR2 are MNHEY and SMNVEV (reference sequence). The V gene lost 3 bases and the J gene lost 0 bases, with 9 bases spanning the gap. This CDR3 reads CASSLASSSGANVLTF. In nucleotides, the CDR3 is TGTGCCAGCAGTTTGGCCAGTTCCTCTGGGGCCAACGTCCTGACTTTC.

This chain uses TRBV5-4 with TRBJ2-2, with D perhaps matching TRBD1 (5 bases). Trimming shortened V by 5 bases and J by 4 bases, and 9 bases separated the two germline ends. Germline CDR1 is SGHNT and CDR2 is YYREEE (reference sequence). There are 13 residues in the CDR3. CDR3 in DNA: TGTGCCAGCAGAAAACAGGTCACCGGGGAGCTGTTTTTT. Amino acids: CASRKQVTGELFF.

In its sample, this clone was seen a few times. The chain couples TRBV7-9 to TRBJ2-3, with D hard to call. The V and J ends lost 3 bases and 2 bases respectively, with 9 bases between them. The CDR3 consists of 14 residues. Germline V CDR1 and CDR2: SEHNR, FQNEAQ (reference sequence). CDR3: CASSFGRYTDTQYF. The CDR3 region has the DNA TGTGCCAGCAGCTTTGGGCGTTACACAGATACGCAGTATTTT.

V is TRBV11-3 and J is TRBJ2-1; TRBD2 agrees at 7 bases. Germline V CDR1 and CDR2: SGHNT, YENEEA. V trimming: 1 base; J trimming: 6 bases; junction bases outside the gene matches: 3. The CDR3 is 14 amino acids. DNA of the CDR3: TGTGCCAGCAGCTTAGGGGAGGGGCTCAATGAGCAGTTCTTC. Protein product: CASSLGEGLNEQFF.

This chain links TRBV9 with TRBJ1-4; the D is unclear. Deletions cut 0 bases from V and 5 bases from J, with 14 bases between. The CDR3 totals 16 residues. The germline V gene encodes CDR1 SGDLS and CDR2 YYNGEE. CDR3 loop: CASSVAGGSQNEKLFF. CDR3 nucleotide sequence: TGTGCCAGCAGCGTAGCTGGTGGCAGTCAGAATGAAAAACTGTTTTTT.

The genes are TRBV19 and TRBJ1-2; D is perhaps TRBD1 (5 bases). The CDR3 loop spans 13 amino acids. In germline, CDR1 is LNHDA, CDR2 SQIVND (reference sequence). V dropped 6 bases and J dropped 2 bases, with 10 bases sitting between them. The CDR3 spells CASSLTENYGYTF. In nucleotides, the CDR3 is TGTGCCAGTAGCCTGACAGAAAACTATGGCTACACCTTC.

This clone was observed a few times. The V call is TRBV27, the J call TRBJ1-1; maybe TRBD1 (5 bases). Looked up from germline, CDR1 is MNHEY and CDR2 is SMNVEV (reference sequence). This CDR3 has 14 amino acids. The germline V and J ends were trimmed by 4 bases and 1 base, with 10 bases remaining between them. The CDR3 region is CASSSLDRNTEAFF. Here the CDR3 DNA reads TGTGCCAGCAGTTCCCTTGACAGGAACACTGAAGCTTTCTTT.

The chain combines TRBV7-2 with TRBJ2-3; the match to TRBD1 covers 7 bases. CDR3 length: 17 amino acids. V lost 3 bases to trimming and J lost 4 bases; unmatched junction nucleotides: 13. The V gene's germline CDR1 is SGHTA and CDR2 FQGNSA. The CDR3 nucleotides are TGTGCCAGCAGCTTCACTAGGGGATCAGGGGGAGCAGATACGCAGTATTTT. Amino acid sequence: CASSFTRGSGGADTQYF.

J is TRBJ2-2 and V is TRBV12-5; D might be TRBD1 (6 bases). Germline-derived CDR1 and CDR2 are LGHNT and FRNRAP. The CDR3 is 18 residues long. The V gene lost 6 bases and the J gene lost 1 base, with 21 bases spanning the gap. CDR3 nucleotide sequence: TGTGCTAGTGGGGGGAGACAGGCCTTAAAACTGAACACCGGGGAGCTGTTTTTT. Protein: CASGGRQALKLNTGELFF.

The rearrangement links TRBV15 to TRBJ1-1, with D hard to call. Trimming cost V 1 base and J 7 bases, with 10 bases left between them. The CDR3 length is 13 residues. From germline, CDR1 is LNHNV and CDR2 YYDKDF (reference sequence). The chain's CDR3 is CATSRVPGDEAFF. CDR3 sequence (DNA): TGTGCCACCAGCAGAGTACCCGGGGATGAAGCTTTCTTT.

The rearrangement joins TRBV11-2 to TRBJ2-3; D is possibly TRBD2 (7 bases). V lost 5 bases and J 7 bases, leaving 19 bases between the germline ends. The CDR3 is made up of 15 amino acids. The germline V gene has CDR1 SGHAT and CDR2 FQNNGV. CDR3 sequence: CASSPVGGGFHTQYF. The DNA of the CDR3 is TGTGCCAGCAGCCCGGTGGGGGGGGGCTTCCATACGCAGTATTTT.

The chain has TRBV14 and TRBJ1-1, with D perhaps TRBD1 (6 bases). Germline V gene lookup returns CDR1 SGHDN and CDR2 FVKESK. V gave up 4 bases and J gave up 1 base, with 22 bases separating them. The CDR3 sequence is 18 residues long. The chain's CDR3 is CASSPGRGTLSGNTEAFF. Written as DNA, the CDR3 is TGTGCCAGCAGCCCGGGCCGCGGGACACTATCGGGGAACACTGAAGCTTTCTTT.

This chain joins TRBV29-1 and TRBJ1-4, with no clear D. This CDR3 contains 14 residues. V was cut by 0 bases and J by 8 bases, with 13 bases left in between. The germline V gene has CDR1 SQVTM and CDR2 ANQGSEA. As DNA, the CDR3 is TGCAGCGTTGAAGAAGGGCGGGGTGGGGAAAAACTGTTTTTT. This encodes CSVEEGRGGEKLFF.

V and J are TRBV13 and TRBJ2-7, with TRBD1 matching over 7 bases. Germline V CDR1 and CDR2: PRHDT, FYEKMQ (reference sequence). The CDR3 is 14 residues long. Trimming at V came to 5 bases and at J to 2 bases, leaving 6 bases not matched to a gene. The CDR3 nucleotides are TGTGCCAGCAGCCCCCGACAGGGACCCTACGAGCAGTACTTC. Translation: CASSPRQGPYEQYF.

CDR3 residues: CASSLDEGGGGYTF. CDR3 in DNA: TGCGCCAGCAGCTTGGATGAAGGGGGCGGTGGCTACACCTTC. The chain employs TRBV5-1 and TRBJ1-2, with 7 bases identical to TRBD1. Germline CDR1 and CDR2: SGHRS and YFSETQ. J gave up 7 bases and V 0 bases, and 6 bases lay outside the gene matches. The CDR3 spans 14 residues.

The chain employs TRBV10-3 and TRBJ1-4, with 7 bases aligning to TRBD1. V was clipped by 8 bases and J by 6 bases; unmatched bases: 6. Germline-derived CDR1 and CDR2 are ENHRY and SYGVKD. The CDR3 totals 13 residues. The CDR3 protein is CAIRGRGDEKLFF. In nucleotides, the CDR3 is TGTGCCATCCGGGGCAGGGGGGATGAAAAACTGTTTTTT.

Remarks on this clone: An end of the junction does not agree with germline; a read error may underlie this. The CDR3 reads CASSRAPSSHNEQFF. CDR3 nucleotides: TGTGCCAGCAGCAGGGCCCCGAGCTCCCACAATGAGCAGTTCTTC. The genes are TRBV6-2 or TRBV6-3 and TRBJ2-1; tentative D call: TRBD1 (5 bases). The CDR3 totals 15 residues. Germline CDR1 MNHEY, CDR2 SVGEGT.